A selection of T cell receptor beta chains follows, all from one sample in a study of OX40 agonist ivuxolimab in advanced cancers. Some clones are missing from TCRdb's copy, which holds only in-frame ones; the method was immunoSEQ multiplex PCR. The profile shows approximately 44,000 clones, around 86% of them singletons. The specimen comprised CD4+ or CD8+ T cells sorted from blood, sampled in a trial of the OX40 agonist ivuxolimab. The receptors here all came from an adult with an advanced solid tumor such as melanoma, head and neck, liver or kidney cancer. The CDR3 runs from the conserved cysteine through the conserved F or W. D genes are given only for firm matches. Clone size is shown for a subset of rows, as once, few, many or a class of expanded clone.

TRBD1 | TRBJ2-7 | TRBV4-3 | . | TGCGCCAGCAGCCAAGGGGGGACAGGGGGATACGAGCAGTACTTC | CASSQGGTGGYEQYF
. | TRBJ1-3 | TRBV7-6 | . | TGTGCCAGCAGCTTAGCAGGGCTCTCTCTGGCAGGAAACACCATATATTTT | CASSLAGLSLAGNTIYF
. | TRBJ2-2 | TRBV5-6 | . | TGTGCCAGCAGACCCGGGTGGGGGAGGACCGGGGAGCTGTTTTTT | CASRPGWGRTGELFF
. | TRBJ2-5 | TRBV28 | . | TGTGCCAGCAGTTTAGGTGGGGCTCCAGAGACCCAGTACTTC | CASSLGGAPETQYF
. | TRBJ2-7 | TRBV28 | once | TGTGCCAGCAGTTCCTACCCGACGGTCTCCTACGAGCAGTACTTC | CASSSYPTVSYEQYF
. | TRBJ1-1 | TRBV19 | once | TGTGCCAGTAGTAGTTCAAGGCGCTTTATGAACACTGAAGCTTTCTTT | CASSSSRRFMNTEAFF
TRBD2 | TRBJ2-1 | TRBV28 | . | TGTGCCAGCAGTTCATTAGCGGGGATATACAATGAGCAGTTCTTC | CASSSLAGIYNEQFF
. | TRBJ2-7 | TRBV27 | . | TGTGCCAGCAGTTTACTTCTAGCGATCAAGGAGCAGTACTTC | CASSLLLAIKEQYF
TRBD2 | TRBJ2-3 | TRBV7-9 | . | TGTGCCAGCAGCTTAACTAGCGGGGGGGCGGATACGCAGTATTTT | CASSLTSGGADTQYF
TRBD1 | TRBJ1-2 | TRBV19 | . | TGTGCCAGTAGTGGGGACAGGGGGGACTATGGCTACACCTTC | CASSGDRGDYGYTF
TRBD2 | TRBJ2-3 | TRBV13 | once | TGTGCCAGCAGCTTTAGGAGGCGGGGGGGCGGAACAGATACGCAGTATTTT | CASSFRRRGGGTDTQYF
TRBD1 | TRBJ2-2 | TRBV4-2 | . | TGTGCCAGCAGCCGACAGGGGAACACCGGGGAGCTGTTTTTT | CASSRQGNTGELFF
. | TRBJ1-1 | TRBV6-5 | . | TGTGCCAGCAGTATCTTAGTGAACACTGAAGCTTTCTTT | CASSILVNTEAFF
. | TRBJ1-1 | TRBV4-2 | once | TGTGCCAGCAGCCAAGAGGGGGTCGGAATCCCCGAAGCTTTCTTT | CASSQEGVGIPEAFF
. | TRBJ1-5 | TRBV19 | . | TGTGCCAGTAACCGGCAGGAGCATCAGCCCCAGCATTTT | CASNRQEHQPQHF
TRBD1 | TRBJ1-1 | TRBV7-2 | . | TGTGCCAGCACCGGGACAGGATTGAACACTGAAGCTTTCTTT | CASTGTGLNTEAFF
. | TRBJ2-2 | TRBV5-1 | medium-sized | TGCGCCAGCAGACAGGGTGGGACCGGGGAGCTGTTTTTT | CASRQGGTGELFF
TRBD2 | TRBJ2-5 | TRBV7-9 | . | TGTGCCAGCAGCTTAGTGGAGTCTAGCGGGGTCCAAGAGACCCAGTACTTC | CASSLVESSGVQETQYF
. | TRBJ2-3 | TRBV9 | . | TGTGCCAGCAGCGCCCTAGTGGGGGGGCCTACAGATACGCAGTATTTT | CASSALVGGPTDTQYF
. | TRBJ2-3 | TRBV6-5 | . | TGTGCCAGCAGTTACGGGGTCTCGGTGGGCACAGATACGCAGTATTTT | CASSYGVSVGTDTQYF
. | TRBJ2-5 | TRBV5-4 | . | TGTGCCAGCAGCTTGGCCGCAGAGACCCAGTACTTC | CASSLAAETQYF
. | TRBJ2-7 | TRBV6-5 | . | TGTGCCAGCAGCACGGGGTACGAGCAGTACTTC | CASSTGYEQYF
. | TRBJ1-2 | TRBV27 | . | TGTGCCAGCAGTTCCCGAGGTTATGGCTACACCTTC | CASSSRGYGYTF
TRBD1 | TRBJ1-2 | TRBV7-8 | . | TGTGCCAGCAGCCCGGGTGTCGGGACAGGGCCCTATGGCTACACCTTC | CASSPGVGTGPYGYTF
. | TRBJ1-3 | TRBV11-2 | once | TGTGCCAGCGAAGCTTACTCCGAGTCCGCTGGAAACACCATATATTTT | CASEAYSESAGNTIYF
TRBD1 | TRBJ2-2 | TRBV4-3 | . | TGCGCCAGCCAGGCGGACAGGTCTAACACCGGGGAGCTGTTTTTT | CASQADRSNTGELFF
TRBD1 | TRBJ2-5 | TRBV2 | . | TGTGCCAGCAGTGAGGGACAGCTCCAAGAGACCCAGTACTTC | CASSEGQLQETQYF
. | TRBJ1-2 | TRBV5-4 | . | TGTGCCAGCAGCTTGGACAGATACTTCTATGGCTACACCTTC | CASSLDRYFYGYTF
. | TRBJ2-2 | TRBV28 | . | TGTGCCAGTAGCTACATACACACCGGGGAGCTGTTTTTT | CASSYIHTGELFF
. | TRBJ1-5 | TRBV7-6 | . | TGTGCCAGCAGCTTAGAAGACAGCTACCAGGTCAGCAATCAGCCCCAGCATTTT | CASSLEDSYQVSNQPQHF
TRBD1 | TRBJ1-5 | TRBV19 | . | TGTGCCAGTAGTGAGGACAGGATACTTGGCCAGCCCCAGCATTTT | CASSEDRILGQPQHF
. | TRBJ2-7 | TRBV11-2 | few | TGTGCCAGCAGCTTAGGGTCGGTCGAGCAGTACTTC | CASSLGSVEQYF
TRBD1 | TRBJ1-4 | TRBV7-9 | once | TGTGCCAGCAGCCCCTTGGACAGGGAGAAGGAAAAACTGTTTTTT | CASSPLDREKEKLFF
. | TRBJ1-2 | TRBV5-6 | . | TGTGCCAGCAGCGTCCGGGACGCGAACTATGGCTACACCTTC | CASSVRDANYGYTF
. | TRBJ1-6 | TRBV27 | once | TGTGCCAGCAAATGGGACAAGCCAAATTCACCCCTCCACTTT | CASKWDKPNSPLHF
. | TRBJ2-4 | TRBV19 | . | TGTGCCAGTAGTGACCCCAGTGGAAACATTCAGTACTTC | CASSDPSGNIQYF
. | TRBJ2-5 | TRBV28 | . | TGTGCCAGCAGTCTCCCGGGAACACTTCAAGAGACCCAGTACTTC | CASSLPGTLQETQYF
. | TRBJ2-1 | TRBV4-2 | . | TGTGCCAGCAGCCAAGATGGGGCTCAGCAGTTCTTC | CASSQDGAQQFF
. | TRBJ2-4 | TRBV2 | . | TGTGCCAGCAGTGACGCGGACAGAGCCAAAAACATTCAGTACTTC | CASSDADRAKNIQYF
. | TRBJ1-4 | TRBV12-1 | . | TGTGCCAGCAGCCTATCGGACGGCTCGAATGAAAAACTGTTTTTT | CASSLSDGSNEKLFF
. | TRBJ2-2 | TRBV9 | . | TGTGCCAGCAGCGTAGCCACGACAGAATACACCGGGGAGCTGTTTTTT | CASSVATTEYTGELFF